Each of the 32 T cell receptor beta chains below was sequenced from the same sample in a study of CDR3 diversity in severe acne. TCRdb reanalysed the PCR reads using MiXCR and keeps one entry per CDR3 protein. The sample lists approximately 90,000 distinct CDR3 sequences, approximately 49% seen once, with 11% in the top ten. The sequencing input was blood. Source of these receptors: a male donor with severe acne vulgaris.

The table lists this clonotype with many counts. This chain joins TRBV20-1 and TRBJ2-2; possible D gene TRBD2, 5 bases. Trimming shortened V by 7 bases and J by 7 bases, and 16 bases separated the two germline ends. In germline, CDR1 is DFQATT, CDR2 SNEGSKA (reference sequence). The CDR3 contains 13 residues. CDR3 DNA: TGCAGTGTTCGATCACTAGATTACGGGGAGCTGTTTTTT. Its protein is CSVRSLDYGELFF.

This clonotype has a handful of counts. The chain uses TRBV3-1 and TRBJ2-7; D gene ambiguous. The CDR3 covers 13 residues. V was trimmed by 4 bases and J by 3 bases, leaving 10 bases between them. Germline CDR1 is LGHDT and CDR2 is YNNKEL (reference sequence). The CDR3, as DNA: TGTGCCAGCAGCCTCTCCTACGGCTACGAGCAGTACGTC. Translation: CASSLSYGYEQYV.

This clonotype was counted many times. V is TRBV20-1 and J is TRBJ2-1; 11 bases line up with TRBD2. The V gene's germline CDR1 is DFQATT and CDR2 SNEGSKA (reference sequence). This CDR3 has 14 amino acids. V shed 6 bases and J 5 bases; nucleotides not matched to a gene: 6. In DNA form, the CDR3 reads TGCAGTGCCCGCAGACTAGCGGGGAACAATGAGCAGTTCTTC. This codes for CSARRLAGNNEQFF.

The chain links TRBV6-2 or TRBV6-3 to TRBJ2-1; TRBD2 aligns across 7 bases. This CDR3 has 12 residues. Germline lookup yields CDR1 MNHEY and CDR2 SVGEGT. The trim removed 5 bases at V and 5 bases at J, leaving 0 bases unmatched. CDR3 in DNA: TGTGCCAGCAGTCGGGGGGACAATGAGCAGTTCTTC. This sequence encodes CASSRGDNEQFF.

This clonotype is judged medium-sized (0.01 to 0.1%). The V and J genes are TRBV7-3 and TRBJ2-3; D is ambiguous. Trimming took off 0 bases at V and 2 bases at J, with 6 bases between the two ends. This CDR3 contains 14 residues. CDR1 SGHTA and CDR2 FQGTGA come from the germline V gene. Here the CDR3 DNA reads TGTGCCAGCAGCTTAACGGGCGACACAGATACGCAGTATTTT. Translated, it gives CASSLTGDTDTQYF.

The chain is built from TRBV9 and TRBJ2-7; D not certain. V was pared by 4 bases and J by 3 bases, with 17 bases between. Germline V CDR1 and CDR2: SGDLS, YYNGEE. The CDR3 runs 15 residues. The CDR3 loop is CASSSEVGWIYEQYF. CDR3 bases: TGTGCCAGCAGCTCAGAGGTAGGGTGGATCTACGAGCAGTACTTC.

On this clonotype itself: This CDR3 fails to terminate in the conserved phenylalanine or tryptophan, so it likely reflects a read error. No DNA is shown, since the ends of the CDR3 on it are uncertain; the CDR3 is the one TCRdb lists. V and J are TRBV10-1 and TRBJ2-2; the table's D call TRBD2 went unverified against the DNA. The CDR3 spans 10 residues, counting both ends. Germline CDR1 reads WNHNN; CDR2 reads SYGVQD (reference sequence). The CDR3 is CASSRDFKAD.

As concerns this clonotype: This sequence may be a read error, since a much larger clone differs from it by one base. The chain couples TRBV5-1 to TRBJ2-5; TRBD2 is a possible D gene (8 bases). The germline CDR1 and CDR2 sequences are SGHRS and YFSETQ. The CDR3 is 15 amino acids. In DNA, the CDR3 is TGCGCCAGCAGCGGAGGGGGCGGGGGGCTAGAGACCCAGAACTTC. It codes for CASSGGGGGLETQNF.

This clonotype was counted ten times or more. V gene TRBV20-1 combines with J gene TRBJ1-6, with D maybe TRBD1 (5 bases). Germline CDR1 and CDR2: DFQATT and SNEGSKA (reference sequence). V lost 3 bases and J lost 4, with 13 bases in between. The CDR3 is 15 residues long. The CDR3 DNA reads as TGCAGTGCTAGGGACGGACAAAATTATAATTCACCCCTCCACTTT. It yields the protein CSARDGQNYNSPLHF.

The V and J genes are TRBV25-1 and TRBJ2-7, with a weak D call TRBD1 (5 bases). Germline loops: CDR1 MGHDK, CDR2 SYGVNS. The length of the CDR3 is 12 residues. V lost 4 bases and J lost 2, with 6 bases in between. The CDR3 bases are TGTGCCAGCAGTGGACAGCCCTACGAGCAGTACTTC. It translates to CASSGQPYEQYF.

The sample holds many counts of this clonotype. The CDR3: CASSFSGGATGELFF. The CDR3 nucleotides are TGCGCCAGCAGTTTTAGCGGGGGGGCCACCGGGGAGCTGTTTTTT. The chain is built from TRBV5-1 and TRBJ2-2, with TRBD2 matching 11 bases. Losses at the gene ends were 5 bases for V and 4 bases for J; bases not matched to a gene: 4. This CDR3 comprises 15 residues. The V gene's germline CDR1 is SGHRS and CDR2 YFSETQ.

The chain carries TRBV2 and TRBJ1-4; TRBD1 might be the D (6 bases). The CDR3 is made up of 15 amino acids. Trimming removed 6 bases from V and 2 bases from J, with 13 bases in between. CDR1 SNHLY and CDR2 FYNNEI come from the germline V gene. CDR3 nucleotides: TGTGCCAGCAGACCTACAGGGAGGACTAATGAAAAACTGTTTTTT. It codes for CASRPTGRTNEKLFF.

This clonotype was observed many times. The chain links TRBV2 to TRBJ2-2, with 9 bases aligning to TRBD2. CDR3 length: 17 residues. With V trimmed by 7 bases and J by 1 base, 10 bases remained unmatched. The germline gives CDR1 SNHLY, CDR2 FYNNEI. The CDR3 DNA follows: TGTGCCAGCAAGGGGCGAGCGGGGGGATGGAACACCGGGGAGCTGTTTTTT. It translates to CASKGRAGGWNTGELFF.

By share, this clonotype ranks as medium-sized (0.01 to 0.1%). The V call is TRBV7-2, the J call TRBJ2-7; TRBD2 matches at 9 bases. Germline V CDR1 and CDR2: SGHTA, FQGNSA. This CDR3 comprises 16 residues. J lost 1 base, V lost 3 bases, and 7 bases had no gene match. CDR3 amino acids: CASSFLPLAGSYEQYF. DNA of the CDR3: TGTGCCAGCAGCTTCCTCCCTCTAGCGGGGTCCTACGAGCAGTACTTC.

A word on this clonotype: This may stem from a read error, because a much larger clone lies one nucleotide away. The chain uses TRBV7-3 and TRBJ1-5; no reliable D call. The CDR3 covers 13 residues. CDR1 SGHTA and CDR2 FQGTGA come from the germline V gene. The CDR3 coding sequence is TGTGCCTGCAGCTTAACTTCGGGAGAACCCCAGCATTTT. It codes for CACSLTSGEPQHF.

The genes are TRBV6-5 and TRBJ2-7; 7 positions match TRBD1. This CDR3 region has 14 residues. Per the germline V gene, CDR1 is MNHEY and CDR2 is SVGAGI. Trimming cost V 2 bases and J 7 bases; bases outside gene matches: 8. The CDR3 region has the DNA TGTGCCAGCAGTTACAGGGGGCACACCGGGGAGCAGTACTTC. It specifies CASSYRGHTGEQYF.

This clonotype counts as medium-sized. The V and J genes are TRBV2 and TRBJ2-1; the match to TRBD1 covers 9 bases. This CDR3 is built from 14 residues. V gave up 5 bases and J gave up 2 bases; unmatched junction bases: 1. The V gene's germline CDR1 is SNHLY and CDR2 FYNNEI. CDR3: CASSRDRAYNEQFF. CDR3 nucleotide sequence: TGTGCCAGCAGTAGGGACAGGGCCTACAATGAGCAGTTCTTC.

The chain uses TRBV25-1 and TRBJ1-1, with D hard to call. Looked up from germline, CDR1 is MGHDK and CDR2 is SYGVNS. Trimming left V 5 bases short and J 5 bases short, with 6 bases between. This CDR3 is 11 amino acids long. This chain's CDR3 is CASSYGTEAFF. The CDR3 coding sequence is TGTGCCAGCAGTTACGGGACTGAAGCTTTCTTT.

Regarding this clonotype: The junction does not match germline at one end; this may be a read error. The genes are TRBV20-1 and TRBJ2-7; 14 nucleotides match TRBD2. From germline, CDR1 is DFQATT and CDR2 SNEGSKA (reference sequence). The CDR3 runs 16 residues. CDR3 protein: CSARDYGTSGSGEQYF. The DNA for the CDR3 is TGCAGTGCCAGAGATTACGGGACTAGCGGGAGTGGGGAGCAGTACTTC.

Concerning this clonotype itself: The junction does not match germline at one end; this may be a read error. This chain's CDR3 is CASSWTGGGTEAPF. The DNA for the CDR3 is TGTGCCAGCAGCTGGACAGGCGGTGGCACTGAAGCTCCCTTT. This chain joins TRBV7-2 and TRBJ1-1; 7 nucleotides line up with TRBD1. From germline, CDR1 is SGHTA and CDR2 FQGNSA. This CDR3 region has 14 residues.

V is TRBV25-1 and J is TRBJ2-7, with D possibly matching TRBD2 (5 bases). Trimming left V 5 bases short and J 3 bases short, with 23 bases between. The V gene's germline CDR1 is MGHDK and CDR2 SYGVNS. CDR3 size: 17 residues. The CDR3 bases are TGTGCCAGCAGTAGCCCTGAGATGACGGACTTTTACTACGAGCAGTACTTC. As protein: CASSSPEMTDFYYEQYF.

This clonotype was recorded at least ten times. V and J are TRBV7-9 and TRBJ2-7; D is perhaps TRBD1 (6 bases). The V end was cut by 4 bases, the J end by 2 bases, with 18 bases between. This CDR3 has 16 amino acids. Germline V lookup: CDR1 SEHNR, CDR2 FQNEAQ (reference sequence). CDR3 nucleotides: TGTGCCAGCAGCTCCCTACACAACAGGGCCACCTACGAGCAGTACTTC. It codes for CASSSLHNRATYEQYF.

This clonotype was counted at least ten times. This may arise from a read error, as a much more abundant clone is one base away. This chain connects TRBV7-3 to TRBJ2-3, with 8 bases matching TRBD2. The germline V gene encodes CDR1 SGHTA and CDR2 FQGTGA. The CDR3 totals 15 residues. Trimming at V came to 0 bases and at J to 5 bases, leaving 4 bases not matched to a gene. CDR3 sequence (DNA): TGTGCCAGCAGCTTAACTCTAAGCGGGGGAGATACGCAGTATTTT. It codes for CASSLTLSGGDTQYF.

This chain joins TRBV25-1 and TRBJ2-7, with unresolved D. Germline-derived CDR1 and CDR2 are MGHDK and SYGVNS. The CDR3 runs to 13 residues. The V end was cut by 0 bases, the J end by 1 base, with 4 bases between. CDR3 region: CASSEYKSYEQYF. The CDR3 coding sequence is TGTGCCAGCAGTGAATATAAGTCCTACGAGCAGTACTTC.

Concerning this clonotype itself: This may be a read error, as it is one base from a much larger clone. The chain is built from TRBV5-1 and TRBJ2-3; D is possibly TRBD1 (5 bases). Trimming cost V 4 bases and J 0 bases, with 9 bases left between them. This CDR3 is 14 amino acids long. Germline CDR1 SGHRS, CDR2 YFSETQ. CDR3 nucleotides: TGCGCCAGCAGCCTTCAGGGCAGCACAGATACGCAGTATTTT. This codes for CASSLQGSTDTQYF. Together with reference TRBV5-1 and TRBJ2-3, the CDR3 gives the full variable domain: KAGVTQTPRYLIKTRGQQVTLSCSPISGHRSVSWYQQTPGQGLQFLFEYFSETQRNKGNFPGRFSGRQFSNSRSEMNVSTLELGDSALYLCASSLQGSTDTQYFGPGTRLTVL.

This clonotype showed up many times. J is TRBJ2-5 and V is TRBV2; D is possibly TRBD1 (5 bases). CDR3 length: 12 residues. The V gene's germline CDR1 is SNHLY and CDR2 FYNNEI. The germline V and J ends were trimmed by 5 bases and 3 bases, with 7 bases remaining between them. The CDR3 is CASSWGKETQYF. DNA for the CDR3: TGTGCCAGCAGTTGGGGCAAAGAGACCCAGTACTTC.

The V call is TRBV9, the J call TRBJ2-6, with D perhaps assigned TRBD1 or TRBD2 (5 bases each). The CDR3 has 16 residues. Trimming left V 3 bases short and J 0 bases short, with 10 bases between. CDR1 SGDLS and CDR2 YYNGEE come from the germline V gene. CDR3 in DNA: TGTGCCAGCAGCGGGGGACCGAACTCTGGGGCCAACGTCCTGACTTTC. Its protein product is CASSGGPNSGANVLTF.

This chain uses TRBV29-1 with TRBJ2-7; 7 bases align to TRBD2. V was pared by 4 bases and J by 4 bases, with 4 bases of the junction left unmatched. CDR1 is SQVTM and CDR2 is ANQGSEA in the germline V gene. This CDR3 has 12 residues. The CDR3 reads CSVVRERYEQYF. The CDR3 DNA is TGCAGCGTTGTGCGGGAGAGGTACGAGCAGTACTTC.

This clonotype was observed many times. The chain combines TRBV14 with TRBJ1-2, with a possible D match to TRBD1 (5 bases). Trimming took 3 bases from V and 3 from J, leaving 8 bases between them. The CDR3 spans 13 residues. Germline-derived CDR1 and CDR2 are SGHDN and FVKESK. This CDR3 is CASSQQGYYGYTF. The CDR3 nucleotides are TGTGCCAGCAGCCAGCAGGGATACTATGGCTACACCTTC. Variable domain in full (rest from reference TRBV14 and TRBJ1-2): EAGVTQFPSHSVIEKGQTVTLRCDPISGHDNLYWYRRVMGKEIKFLLHFVKESKQDESGMPNNRFLAERTGGTYSTLKVQPAELEDSGVYFCASSQQGYYGYTFGSGTRLTVV.

The chain uses TRBV5-4 and TRBJ1-5, with 12 positions matching TRBD1. The germline V gene encodes CDR1 SGHNT and CDR2 YYREEE (reference sequence). V was clipped by 9 bases and J by 5 bases; unmatched bases: 3. The CDR3 is made up of 13 amino acids. The CDR3 nucleotides are TGTGCCACCGGGACAGGGGGCGATCAGCCCCAGCATTTT. It yields the protein CATGTGGDQPQHF. Full variable domain (rest looked up from reference TRBV5-4 and TRBJ1-5): ETGVTQSPTHLIKTRGQQVTLRCSSQSGHNTVSWYQQALGQGPQFIFQYYREEENGRGNFPPRFSGLQFPNYSSELNVNALELDDSALYLCATGTGGDQPQHFGDGTRLSIL.

The rearrangement joins TRBV19 to TRBJ1-1; 8 positions match TRBD1. The V and J ends lost 8 bases and 0 bases, in that order; junction bases with no gene match: 2. Germline V gene sequence: CDR1 LNHDA, CDR2 SQIVND (reference sequence). The CDR3 spans 13 residues. CDR3 DNA sequence: TGTGCCAGTGGACAGGGCCTGAACACTGAAGCTTTCTTT. It is translated as CASGQGLNTEAFF. The variable domain in full, with the rest retrieved from reference TRBV19 and TRBJ1-1, is DGGITQSPKYLFRKEGQNVTLSCEQNLNHDAMYWYRQDPGQGLRLIYYSQIVNDFQKGDIAEGYSVSREKKESFPLTVTSAQKNPTAFYLCASGQGLNTEAFFGQGTRLTVV.

The gene calls are TRBV29-1 and TRBJ2-3, with D uncertain. The V end lost 5 bases, the J end lost 4 bases, and 7 bases lay between the germline ends. CDR1 and CDR2 (germline): SQVTM, ANQGSEA. The CDR3 sequence is 11 residues long. DNA for the CDR3: TGCAGCGTTCAGCCCGCAGATACGCAGTATTTT. Translating gives CSVQPADTQYF.